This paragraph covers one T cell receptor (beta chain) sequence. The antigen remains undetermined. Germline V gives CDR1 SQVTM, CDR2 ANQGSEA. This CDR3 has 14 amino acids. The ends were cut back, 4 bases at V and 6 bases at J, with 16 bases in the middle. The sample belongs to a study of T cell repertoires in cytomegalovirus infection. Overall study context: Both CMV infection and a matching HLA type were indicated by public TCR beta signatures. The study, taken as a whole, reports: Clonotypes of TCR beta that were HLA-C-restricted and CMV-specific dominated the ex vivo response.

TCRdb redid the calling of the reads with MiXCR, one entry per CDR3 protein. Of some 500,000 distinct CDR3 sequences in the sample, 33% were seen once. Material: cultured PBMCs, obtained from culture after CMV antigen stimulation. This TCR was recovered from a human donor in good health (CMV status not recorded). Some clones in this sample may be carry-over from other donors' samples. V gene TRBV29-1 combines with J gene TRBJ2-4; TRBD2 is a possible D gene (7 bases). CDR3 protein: CSVGPGGQGNIQYF. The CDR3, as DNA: TGCAGCGTTGGGCCCGGGGGGCAGGGAAACATTCAGTACTTC. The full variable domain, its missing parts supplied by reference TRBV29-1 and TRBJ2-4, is SAVISQKPSRDICQRGTSLTIQCQVDSQVTMMFWYRQQPGQSLTLIATANQGSEATYESGFVIDKFPISRPNLTFSTLTVSNMSPEDSSIYLCSVGPGGQGNIQYFGAGTRLSVL.